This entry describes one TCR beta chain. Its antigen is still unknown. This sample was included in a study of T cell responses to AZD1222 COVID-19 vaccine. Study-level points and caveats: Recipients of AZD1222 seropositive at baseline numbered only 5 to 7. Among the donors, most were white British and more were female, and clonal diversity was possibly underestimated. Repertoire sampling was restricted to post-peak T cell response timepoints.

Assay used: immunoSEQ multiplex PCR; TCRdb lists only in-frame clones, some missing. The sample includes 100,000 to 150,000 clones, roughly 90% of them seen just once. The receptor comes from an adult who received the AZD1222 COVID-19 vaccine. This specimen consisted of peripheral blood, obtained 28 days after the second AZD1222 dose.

The DNA for the CDR3 is TGTGCCAGCAGCGCATACGATAATTCACCCCTCCACTTT. This translates into CASSAYDNSPLHF. V usage is TRBV7-8 and J usage is TRBJ1-6; D remains ambiguous. The CDR3 is 13 amino acids. The germline V gene has CDR1 SGHVS and CDR2 FQNEAQ. V was pared by 5 bases and J by 5 bases, with 7 bases between.